This note documents a single T cell receptor (beta chain) sequence. Antigen unknown. Researchers reported that TCR beta cDNA libraries carried unique molecular identifiers. Each sample of roughly 1 to 11 million input T cells yielded around 500,000 cDNA molecules, so each molecule approximated one T cell. TCRdb re-derived calls from the PCR reads in MiXCR, one entry per CDR3 protein. This sample carries around 500,000 distinct CDR3 sequences, less than 40% of them seen once, and the ten largest clones take roughly 6%. The data derive from a study of post-analysis software for immune sequencing data. Findings and caveats of the study: A handful of TRBV segments were significantly more frequent in patients than in controls. TRBV5-6, TRBV5-1 and TRBV20-1 were among these segments. Samples made in the same batch grouped tightly together by F measure.

V shed 3 bases and J shed 4 bases, with 8 bases lying between them. Germline V gene data show CDR1 as LNHDA and CDR2 as SQIVND (reference sequence). The CDR3 contains 13 residues. The sequencing input was blood. This chain connects TRBV19 to TRBJ2-3; D is ambiguous. This TCR was sampled from a girl aged 2-17 years with multiple sclerosis. The CDR3 protein is CASSMAGADTQYF. In DNA, the CDR3 is TGTGCCAGTAGTATGGCAGGAGCAGATACGCAGTATTTT.